The 14 T cell receptor beta chains below were found in one sample sequenced in a study of cytomegalovirus exposure and HLA in healthy donors. Measured with immunoSEQ multiplex PCR; TCRdb has only the in-frame clones, and not every one. This sample has over 55,000 clones, with 96% found just once. The specimen sequenced was PBMCs. These TCRs come from a man younger than 35 in good health and CMV-seronegative.

This clone appeared a single time. The rearrangement uses TRBV21-1 and TRBJ2-5; the table's D call TRBD2 went unverified against the DNA. TRBV21-1 is flagged as a pseudogene. The length of the CDR3 is 17 residues. CDR3 amino acids: CASSLRLAGGCQETQYF. CDR3 DNA sequence: TGTGCCAGCAGCCTCAGACTAGCGGGAGGGTGTCAAGAGACCCAGTACTTC.

CDR3 sequence reads: CASSSGGYAQYF. DNA of the CDR3: TGTGCCAGCAGCTCTGGGGGGTATGCGCAGTATTTT. The chain uses TRBV6-5 and TRBJ2-3; D is perhaps TRBD2 (6 bases). This CDR3 has 12 amino acids. The V end lost 6 bases, the J end lost 10 bases, and 14 bases lay between the germline ends. Germline CDR1 is MNHEY and CDR2 is SVGAGI.

This chain uses TRBV28 with TRBJ2-1, with 16 bases that match TRBD2. With 6 bases clipped from V and 0 bases from J, the junction kept 5 bases outside the gene matches. The CDR3 is made up of 18 amino acids. Looked up from germline, CDR1 is MDHEN and CDR2 is SYDVKM. DNA of the CDR3: TGTGCCAGCAGGGGACTAGCGGGAGGGCGGGGCTCCTACAATGAGCAGTTCTTC. Its translation: CASRGLAGGRGSYNEQFF.

V usage is TRBV19 and J usage is TRBJ2-7; 11 nucleotides agree with TRBD2. CDR1 and CDR2 (germline): LNHDA, SQIVND (reference sequence). The length of the CDR3 is 13 residues. The V segment lost 9 bases and the J segment 4 bases; nucleotides outside the gene matches: 5. For the CDR3, the DNA is TGTGCCAGCGGACTAGCGGGTAAATACGAGCAGTACTTC. Translated: CASGLAGKYEQYF.

The rearrangement joins TRBV27 to TRBJ2-5; D may be TRBD1 (5 bases). The CDR3 is 11 residues long. Trimming shortened V by 4 bases and J by 7 bases, and 7 bases separated the two germline ends. Germline lookup yields CDR1 MNHEY and CDR2 SMNVEV (reference sequence). In nucleotides, the CDR3 is TGTGCCAGCAGTTACCAGGGGACCCAGTACTTC. Amino acid sequence: CASSYQGTQYF.

In DNA form, the CDR3 reads TGTGCCAGCAGCCGAACAGGGGCGGCTGAAGCTTTCTTT. This gives the protein CASSRTGAAEAFF. This chain connects TRBV14 to TRBJ1-1; 7 bases are a match to TRBD1. Germline CDR1 and CDR2: SGHDN and FVKESK. V was pared by 4 bases and J by 6 bases, with 5 bases of the junction left unmatched. The CDR3 is 13 residues long.

The sample holds one count of this clone. V usage is TRBV9 and J usage is TRBJ2-2, with D possibly being TRBD2 (5 bases). V lost 0 bases, J lost 5 bases, and 8 bases lay in between. Germline V lookup: CDR1 SGDLS, CDR2 YYNGEE. This CDR3 contains 14 residues. The CDR3 loop is CASSVGLQTGELFF. The CDR3 DNA is TGTGCCAGCAGCGTAGGACTACAAACCGGGGAGCTGTTTTTT.

V usage is TRBV28 and J usage is TRBJ2-2, with D possibly TRBD1 on 5 matching bases. Germline V CDR1 and CDR2: MDHEN, SYDVKM. Trimming stripped 2 bases from V and 1 base from J, with 11 bases between. The CDR3 is made up of 16 amino acids. CDR3: CASSLLHRMNTGELFF. In nucleotides, the CDR3 is TGTGCCAGCAGTTTACTTCACAGGATGAACACCGGGGAGCTGTTTTTT. The variable domain in full, completed from reference TRBV28 and TRBJ2-2, reads DVKVTQSSRYLVKRTGEKVFLECVQDMDHENMFWYRQDPGLGLRLIYFSYDVKMKEKGDIPEGYSVSREKKERFSLILESASTNQTSMYLCASSLLHRMNTGELFFGEGSRLTVL.

V gene TRBV19 combines with J gene TRBJ2-2; 9 positions match TRBD2. This CDR3 spans 14 amino acids. In germline, CDR1 is LNHDA, CDR2 SQIVND (reference sequence). The V segment lost 3 bases and the J segment 6 bases; nucleotides outside the gene matches: 2. The CDR3 bases are TGTGCCAGTAGTATGGGACTAGCAGCCGGGGAGCTGTTTTTT. Its protein product is CASSMGLAAGELFF. The variable domain in full, completed from reference TRBV19 and TRBJ2-2, reads DGGITQSPKYLFRKEGQNVTLSCEQNLNHDAMYWYRQDPGQGLRLIYYSQIVNDFQKGDIAEGYSVSREKKESFPLTVTSAQKNPTAFYLCASSMGLAAGELFFGEGSRLTVL.

The chain has TRBV28 and TRBJ1-2; 8 bases align to TRBD1. Per the germline V gene, CDR1 is MDHEN and CDR2 is SYDVKM. The ends lost 5 bases at V and 3 bases at J; junction bases unmatched: 11. This CDR3 region has 16 residues. DNA of the CDR3: TGTGCCAGCAGTACATTCCCTCAGGACAGGGACTATGGCTACACCTTC. It yields the protein CASSTFPQDRDYGYTF.

The chain carries TRBV9 and TRBJ1-2; 7 nucleotides line up with TRBD1. V lost 3 bases and J lost 3; bases outside the gene matches: 8. This CDR3 has 15 amino acids. Germline-derived CDR1 and CDR2 are SGDLS and YYNGEE. The DNA for the CDR3 is TGTGCCAGCAGCGCCACCACAGGGGCCCACTATGGCTACACCTTC. It is translated as CASSATTGAHYGYTF. The whole variable domain, remainder taken from reference TRBV9 and TRBJ1-2, is DSGVTQTPKHLITATGQRVTLRCSPRSGDLSVYWYQQSLDQGLQFLIQYYNGEERAKGNILERFSAQQFPDLHSELNLSSLELGDSALYFCASSATTGAHYGYTFGSGTRLTVV.

V and J are TRBV18 and TRBJ1-2; TRBD1 agrees at 7 bases. Unmatched junction bases numbered 1, after V lost 4 bases and J lost 5 bases. This CDR3 contains 12 residues. Germline V gene data show CDR1 as KGHSH and CDR2 as LQKENI. The CDR3 nucleotides read TGTGCCAGCTCACGACAGGGTTATGGCTACACCTTC. It is translated as CASSRQGYGYTF.

This CDR3 reads CAMREESNQPQHF. The CDR3 DNA sequence: TGTGCCATGCGGGAAGAAAGCAATCAGCCCCAGCATTTT. This sequence joins TRBV10-3 and TRBJ1-5; D is unresolved. This CDR3 has 13 amino acids. The V end lost 9 bases, the J end lost 1 base, and 10 bases lay between the germline ends. Germline V CDR1 and CDR2: ENHRY, SYGVKD.

The V and J genes are TRBV9 and TRBJ2-7, with TRBD1 matching 9 bases. The CDR3 consists of 14 residues. V lost 4 bases, J lost 2 bases, and 4 bases stayed unmatched. Germline V gene lookup returns CDR1 SGDLS and CDR2 YYNGEE. CDR3 DNA: TGTGCCAGCAGCATCGGACAGGGGCCCTACGAGCAGTACTTC. This translates into CASSIGQGPYEQYF.